This TCR beta chain was recovered during a study of post-analysis software for immune sequencing data. Overall study results and limits: Controls had lower frequencies than patients of roughly five TRBV segments, which included TRBV5-6, TRBV5-1 and TRBV20-1. Samples prepared in the same batch strongly co-clustered by F measure. The study found significantly lower normalized Chao1 diversity in multiple sclerosis patients than in controls.

With 6 bases removed from V and 7 bases from J, the gap between germline ends came to 18 bases. CDR3 length: 14 residues. Unique molecular identifiers featured in each of the TCR beta cDNA libraries. TCRdb processed the PCR reads anew with MiXCR; each CDR3 protein has one entry. The sample carries 430,000 or so distinct CDR3 sequences, approximately 39% recorded once. In this sample, this clonotype turned up a few times. Its antigen is still unknown. This sequence joins TRBV12-3 or TRBV12-4 and TRBJ1-2; D gene unclear. Sequenced material: blood. The receptor's source is a girl aged 2-9 years with multiple sclerosis. Here the CDR3 reads CASSPQTDGFGYTF. Here the CDR3 DNA reads TGTGCCAGCAGCCCGCAGACGGATGGGTTTGGCTACACCTTC.